The clone carrying this T cell receptor beta chain was observed a few times. What it recognizes is unknown. The data are from a study of response to subunit inactivated influenza vaccine. Study-wide points: Seasonal influenza vaccination, on each occasion, was suggested by the authors to recruit few new T cells.

MiXCR, applied by TCRdb to the RT-PCR reads, yields one record per CDR3 protein. The sample records approximately 500,000 distinct CDR3 sequences, over 10% being singletons. This clonotype was sampled from a man aged 45-65 years who received an inactivated influenza vaccine. The sequenced sample was PBMCs from blood, obtained about 40 days after vaccination.

The CDR3 spells CASSFGTGRTDTQYF. The CDR3 coding sequence is TGTGCCAGCAGCTTTGGGACAGGGAGAACAGATACGCAGTATTTT. This chain joins TRBV7-3 and TRBJ2-3; 9 positions match TRBD1. Germline V CDR1 and CDR2: SGHTA, FQGTGA. V was pared by 3 bases and J by 3 bases, with 4 bases of the junction left unmatched. CDR3 length equals 15 residues.